The present entry profiles one TCR beta chain with its context. Data came from immunoSEQ multiplex PCR; TCRdb stores just in-frame clones and leaves some out. The table has approximately 59,000 clones, approximately 89% seen once. The data belong to a study of control samples from healthy donors and cancer patients. The V gene end was trimmed by 5 bases and the J gene end by 5 bases; junction bases not matched to a gene: 5. The germline gives CDR1 GTSNPN, CDR2 SVGIG (reference sequence). The CDR3 contains 13 residues. The TCR comes from a woman in her sixties or seventies with lung cancer. The chain uses TRBV30 and TRBJ1-4; 7 bases are a match to TRBD1. Sequencing was performed on PBMCs. The chain's CDR3 is CAWAGTENEKLFF. The CDR3 nucleotides read TGTGCCTGGGCCGGGACAGAGAATGAAAAACTGTTTTTT.